The clone carrying this TCR beta chain turned up a few times. Antigen unknown. Sequence at one end of the junction differs from germline and may be a read error. The CDR3 spans 11 residues. CDR1 and CDR2 (germline): DFQATT, SNEGSKA (reference sequence). The data derive from a study of shared clonotypes between healthy human individuals. Whole-study context: A donor's plate count was three for CD4 naive and three for CD4 memory; CD8 naive had two and CD8 memory one.

Whole-study results and caveats: Researchers found naive subsets generally carried larger estimated richness than memory subsets.

Assay used: immunoSEQ multiplex PCR; TCRdb lists only in-frame clones, some missing. The sample carries around 980,000 clones, approximately 80% recorded once. Memory CD4+ cells were the fraction left after CD45RA+ naive selection. The rearrangement uses TRBV20-1 and TRBJ2-5; possible D gene TRBD2, 6 bases. The sequenced sample was memory CD4+ T cells from PBMCs. The sample's subset: CD45RA-negative fraction. The sequence came from a man between 18 and 35 years old in good health. Some clones in this sample may be carry-over from other donors' samples. DNA for the CDR3: TGCAGTGCTAGCCAGGTCCGACTAGAACACTTC. Its translation is CSASQVRLEHF.